The next 21 T cell receptor beta chains were all read from a single sample in a study of OX40 agonist ivuxolimab in advanced cancers. Libraries were made using the immunoSEQ multiplex PCR assay. TCRdb carries this immuneACCESS record with in-frame sequences only. Its versions omit some clonotypes, under half of them owing to an unresolved V gene in the studies checked, with the rest unexplained. The sample profile shows around 98,000 clones; roughly 89% of them were found once. The top ten clonotypes cover over 0.4% of the sample. This material consisted of CD4+ or CD8+ T cells sorted from blood, taken in a trial of the OX40 agonist ivuxolimab. The receptors originated from an adult with an advanced solid tumor such as melanoma, head and neck, liver or kidney cancer.

The chain is built from TRBV19 and TRBJ1-4; D perhaps matches TRBD1 (5 bases). The length of the CDR3 is 15 residues. Trimming left V 2 bases short and J 8 bases short, with 15 bases between. Germline V lookup: CDR1 LNHDA, CDR2 SQIVND (reference sequence). For the CDR3, the DNA is TGTGCCAGTAGTATAACGGGGCCGATGGTGGAAAAACTGTTTTTT. Translated, it gives CASSITGPMVEKLFF.

This chain connects TRBV19 to TRBJ1-1; 7 positions agree with TRBD1. Trimming cost V 4 bases and J 4 bases; bases outside gene matches: 9. In germline, CDR1 is LNHDA, CDR2 SQIVND (reference sequence). The CDR3 has 15 amino acids. The CDR3: CASSTAAPGGTEAFF. The CDR3 nucleotides are TGTGCCAGTAGTACCGCCGCACCAGGGGGCACTGAAGCTTTCTTT. Combining the CDR3 with reference TRBV19 and TRBJ1-1 gives the whole variable domain DGGITQSPKYLFRKEGQNVTLSCEQNLNHDAMYWYRQDPGQGLRLIYYSQIVNDFQKGDIAEGYSVSREKKESFPLTVTSAQKNPTAFYLCASSTAAPGGTEAFFGQGTRLTVV.

This sequence joins TRBV2 and TRBJ1-5; tentative D call: TRBD1 (6 bases). Between the trimmed V and J ends, which lost 5 bases and 0 bases, there was a span of 17 bases. The CDR3 has 17 residues. Per germline, CDR1 SNHLY and CDR2 FYNNEI. The CDR3: CASSSSSGTSSNQPQHF. DNA of the CDR3: TGTGCCAGCAGTTCATCTTCCGGGACAAGTAGCAATCAGCCCCAGCATTTT.

This chain connects TRBV6-5 to TRBJ1-1; 8 nucleotides align to TRBD1. This CDR3 is built from 13 residues. The germline gives CDR1 MNHEY, CDR2 SVGAGI. V lost 6 bases, J lost 7 bases, and 7 bases stayed unmatched. The CDR3 DNA follows: TGTGCCAGCAGCGACAGGGGTGCGGGTGAAGCTTTCTTT. It yields the protein CASSDRGAGEAFF.

The chain uses TRBV7-2 and TRBJ2-1; 7 bases are a match to TRBD2. The CDR3 covers 14 residues. Per the germline V gene, CDR1 is SGHTA and CDR2 is FQGNSA. Germline trimming cut 7 bases from V and 6 bases from J; bases unmatched to any gene: 9. The CDR3 DNA sequence: TGTGCCAGCACCCAGGGAGGGAGTCGCAATGAGCAGTTCTTC. Protein: CASTQGGSRNEQFF.

The chain carries TRBV18 and TRBJ1-3; D is unclear. The CDR3 length is 15 residues. Germline lookup yields CDR1 KGHSH and CDR2 LQKENI. V shed 5 bases and J shed 8 bases, with 19 bases lying between them. DNA of the CDR3: TGTGCCAGCTCAAACCAATTAGGGATTCAAGACACCATATATTTT. As protein: CASSNQLGIQDTIYF.

The chain carries TRBV5-4 and TRBJ2-3; D perhaps matches TRBD1 (5 bases). Trimming stripped 4 bases from V and 2 bases from J, with 11 bases between. Looked up from germline, CDR1 is SGHNT and CDR2 is YYREEE (reference sequence). There are 14 residues in the CDR3. The CDR3 here is CASSPDRYTDTQYF. The CDR3 DNA is TGTGCCAGCAGCCCTGACAGATACACAGATACGCAGTATTTT.

V is TRBV2 and J is TRBJ1-5; D unresolved. This CDR3 region has 15 residues. The germline V and J ends were trimmed by 6 bases and 0 bases, with 12 bases remaining between them. The V gene's germline CDR1 is SNHLY and CDR2 FYNNEI. CDR3 residues: CASSVSGSSNQPQHF. CDR3 sequence (DNA): TGTGCCAGCAGCGTCTCTGGATCTAGCAATCAGCCCCAGCATTTT.

The V call is TRBV9, the J call TRBJ2-7; D could derive from TRBD1 or TRBD2 (5 bases each). The CDR3 extends over 16 amino acids. Germline loops: CDR1 SGDLS, CDR2 YYNGEE. Trimming stripped 4 bases from V and 5 bases from J, with 22 bases between. CDR3 sequence (DNA): TGTGCCAGCAGCCTCGGTCTCGGGCAGGGAGAAGACGAGCAGTACTTC. Amino acids: CASSLGLGQGEDEQYF.

The chain carries TRBV28 and TRBJ1-2; D gene ambiguous. Looked up from germline, CDR1 is MDHEN and CDR2 is SYDVKM. CDR3 length: 15 amino acids. Trimming stripped 5 bases from V and 3 bases from J, with 16 bases between. The CDR3 protein is CASSPPSYGDYGYTF. The CDR3 DNA reads TGTGCCAGCAGTCCCCCCAGCTATGGGGACTATGGCTACACCTTC.

CDR3 residues: CAIGRTGSSGNTIYF. The CDR3 DNA sequence: TGTGCCATCGGGAGAACAGGCTCCTCTGGAAACACCATATATTTT. V and J are TRBV10-3 and TRBJ1-3; a weak D match, TRBD1 (5 bases). Germline lookup yields CDR1 ENHRY and CDR2 SYGVKD. CDR3 size: 15 residues. Trimming shortened V by 8 bases and J by 0 bases, and 14 bases separated the two germline ends.

The V gene is TRBV5-1, the J gene TRBJ2-1, with D possibly TRBD1 on 5 matching bases. The germline gives CDR1 SGHRS, CDR2 YFSETQ. The ends were cut back, 4 bases at V and 7 bases at J, with 18 bases in the middle. The CDR3 runs to 15 residues. Here the CDR3 reads CASSPGYSPTNEQFF. The CDR3 nucleotides are TGCGCCAGCAGCCCAGGGTATTCCCCCACAAATGAGCAGTTCTTC.

The chain links TRBV19 to TRBJ2-1; the match to TRBD1 covers 12 bases. J lost 6 bases, V lost 1 base, and 10 bases had no gene match. CDR3 length equals 18 residues. Per the germline V gene, CDR1 is LNHDA and CDR2 is SQIVND (reference sequence). The CDR3 DNA is TGTGCCAGTAGTATAGCCAAAACATGGGACAGGGGGCCCAATGAGCAGTTCTTC. Translation: CASSIAKTWDRGPNEQFF.

The chain combines TRBV9 with TRBJ2-3, with 12 bases aligning to TRBD2. Looked up from germline, CDR1 is SGDLS and CDR2 is YYNGEE. V shed 4 bases, J shed 4 bases, and the junction held 7 bases outside the gene matches. The CDR3 consists of 16 residues. In nucleotides, the CDR3 is TGTGCCAGCAGCAGACGCCTAGCGGGGGGGGCAGATACGCAGTATTTT. As protein: CASSRRLAGGADTQYF.

The V gene is TRBV18, the J gene TRBJ1-4, with a tentative D call TRBD1 (5 bases). Trimming cost V 4 bases and J 0 bases, with 15 bases left between them. The CDR3 has 17 amino acids. From germline, CDR1 is KGHSH and CDR2 LQKENI. This chain's CDR3 is CASSRLRDGPTNEKLFF. CDR3 sequence (DNA): TGTGCCAGCTCACGACTCCGGGACGGTCCAACTAATGAAAAACTGTTTTTT.

The chain joins TRBV11-2 to TRBJ2-5, with D perhaps matching TRBD2 (5 bases). The CDR3 spans 12 residues. Germline loops: CDR1 SGHAT, CDR2 FQNNGV. Trimming took off 5 bases at V and 5 bases at J, with 9 bases between the two ends. CDR3 region: CASSLRRETQYF. The CDR3 coding sequence is TGTGCCAGCAGCCTAAGGAGGGAGACCCAGTACTTC.

The V gene is TRBV5-1, the J gene TRBJ1-5; 8 nucleotides line up with TRBD1. Germline CDR1 reads SGHRS; CDR2 reads YFSETQ. The CDR3 runs 17 residues. J gave up 4 bases and V 4 bases, and 13 bases lay outside the gene matches. CDR3 nucleotides: TGCGCCAGCAGCGATGGCCCCGGGACAGGTGGAAATCAGCCCCAGCATTTT. Its protein product is CASSDGPGTGGNQPQHF. The full variable domain, with the rest looked up from reference TRBV5-1 and TRBJ1-5, is KAGVTQTPRYLIKTRGQQVTLSCSPISGHRSVSWYQQTPGQGLQFLFEYFSETQRNKGNFPGRFSGRQFSNSRSEMNVSTLELGDSALYLCASSDGPGTGGNQPQHFGDGTRLSIL.

This rearrangement joins TRBV6-5 to TRBJ1-5, with a possible D match to TRBD1 (5 bases). The V gene lost 1 base and the J gene lost 7 bases, with 11 bases spanning the gap. The CDR3 has 14 residues. Looked up from germline, CDR1 is MNHEY and CDR2 is SVGAGI. The DNA for the CDR3 is TGTGCCAGCAGTTACTTGGGCAGGGACCAGCCCCAGCATTTT. Its protein is CASSYLGRDQPQHF.

CDR3 protein: CASSFGQGTTNYGYTF. The CDR3 DNA follows: TGTGCCAGCAGCTTCGGGCAGGGAACTACTAACTATGGCTACACCTTC. J is TRBJ1-2 and V is TRBV5-5; TRBD1 might be the D (5 bases). This CDR3 is 16 amino acids long. Germline values: CDR1 SGHKS, CDR2 YYEKEE (reference sequence). Trimming left V 2 bases short and J 0 bases short, with 14 bases between.

In DNA form, the CDR3 reads TGCAGCGTGAGACTAGCGGGGGGCCGCTACGAGCAGTACTTC. Its protein is CSVRLAGGRYEQYF. The rearrangement joins TRBV29-1 to TRBJ2-7; 13 bases line up with TRBD2. The CDR3 spans 14 residues. The junction had 5 bases not matched to a gene; V was cut back by 6 bases and J by 3 bases. The V gene's germline CDR1 is SQVTM and CDR2 ANQGSEA.

V and J are TRBV5-6 and TRBJ2-5; D call uncertain. Germline loops: CDR1 SGHDT, CDR2 YYEEEE. The V end was cut by 0 bases, the J end by 2 bases, with 8 bases between. The CDR3 extends over 14 amino acids. Here the CDR3 reads CASSLVGPQETQYF. CDR3 DNA: TGTGCCAGCAGCTTGGTGGGTCCGCAAGAGACCCAGTACTTC. Full variable domain (remainder filled in from reference TRBV5-6 and TRBJ2-5): DAGVTQSPTHLIKTRGQQVTLRCSPKSGHDTVSWYQQALGQGPQFIFQYYEEEERQRGNFPDRFSGHQFPNYSSELNVNALLLGDSALYLCASSLVGPQETQYFGPGTRLLVL.